This T cell receptor beta chain emerged from a study of T-cell memory formation after mild COVID-19. A remark on this clonotype: Its cognate antigen is unknown.

Study-level points and caveats: CD4+ clones that contracted lay mainly in CM and EM; CD8+ ones lay in EMRA.

This CDR3 spans 15 amino acids. Trimming removed 1 base from V and 1 base from J, with 10 bases in between. Germline loops: CDR1 SGHTA, CDR2 FQGNSA. TCRdb called the 5' RACE reads again in MiXCR, with one record for every CDR3 protein. Found here are hundreds of thousands of distinct CDR3 sequences, 20% of them singletons; the top ten hold 21%. The sample taken for sequencing was PBMCs or a T cell subset sorted from them (not recorded which). The receptor was isolated from a man between 18 and 29 years old who had mild COVID-19 (a few samples of this study predate the infection). Cell type and time point are not known. The V gene is TRBV7-2, the J gene TRBJ1-1; maybe TRBD1 (5 bases). CDR3 nucleotides: TGTGCCAGCAGCTTAGGGGACCTGAGGAACACTGAAGCTTTCTTT. Amino acid sequence: CASSLGDLRNTEAFF.